This T cell receptor (beta chain) appears in the sequencing data of a study of lymphopenia after photon versus proton radiotherapy (dated by TCRdb to 2018 to 2020). Concerning the study at large: The immunological effects of photon versus proton radiation therapy were compared in patients with gastrointestinal tumors who developed high-grade lymphopenia. The goal of the study was to describe how the two radiation modalities differ in their effects on the immune system. The 15 to 25 patients in the cohort had gastrointestinal tumors, were treated with either photon or proton therapy, and subsequently developed lymphopenia. General findings and caveats noted by the study authors: During treatment, patients who received proton therapy stayed relatively stable, whereas patients who received photon therapy lost naive T cells and TCR diversity and gained effector/memory populations. The authors looked at the survival association only in patients who died, and they framed better survival with proton therapy as a possibility rather than a demonstrated result. Once the lymphocyte count had reached its nadir, the repertoires of photon-treated patients showed oligoclonal expansion, particularly of CD8+ Temra cells, and this expansion drove the decline in diversity. Among patients across the cohort who died, overall survival time showed an inverse correlation with a larger post-nadir drop in TCR diversity.

Trimming at the junction amounts to 8 bases on V and 1 base on J, and the germline ends lie 11 bases apart. Including cysteine and phenylalanine, the CDR3 has 14 amino acids. CDR3 DNA is the only sequence kept; it has 42 bases, read in frame from the first base. CDR1 WSHSY and CDR2 SAAADI are derived from the germline V gene. Library creation used the immunoSEQ multiplex PCR assay. Deep sequencing of rearranged TCR beta loci, alongside multiparametric flow cytometry, was used to profile T cell repertoires. This is the immuneACCESS table as TCRdb keeps it, with only in-frame sequences that have V and J called. A part of the clones is gone; compared with another copy, unresolved V genes explain less than half, and the rest is unexplained. Here the sample has about 26,000 clones; under 85% occur a single time. The top ten hold roughly 3.8% of the sample. About this clone itself: Its antigen is currently not known. Base qualities are not provided; no much larger clone lies one nucleotide away.

The receptor was isolated from a woman between 45 and 65 years old with pancreatic cancer. The sequence links TRBV10-2 to TRBJ2-2; the D call could be TRBD1 or TRBD2, with each sharing 5 bases. This sample comprised peripheral blood, obtained from a patient treated with photon-based radiotherapy. The CDR3 loop reads CASAMGVNTGELFF. In nucleotide form, the sequence is TGCGCCAGCGCCATGGGGGTGAACACCGGGGAGCTGTTTTTT.